This T cell receptor (beta chain) was recorded in a study of Ad26.COV2.S vaccination and SARS-CoV-2 variants. Study overall: This donor came from the COV1001 trial of Ad26.COV2.S. Intramuscularly, Ad26.COV2.S was given either once or twice, 56 days apart.

The V gene end was trimmed by 6 bases and the J gene end by 6 bases; junction bases not matched to a gene: 5. The germline CDR1 and CDR2 sequences are MNHEY and SVGEGT. The CDR3 loop spans 14 amino acids. Concerning this clone: Its antigen is undetermined.

Study-level results: Recipients of vaccine and of placebo showed similar breadth of their non-spike TCR repertoires.

Treatment described: roughly 19 received Ad26.COV2.S at low or high dose, single or two shots; roughly five received placebo; per-sample allocation not given. Samples analyzed were those drawn on day 63 after the first vaccine or placebo injection. The donor's status was that of an adult aged 18-55 years in Boston. Using immunoSEQ multiplex PCR, the repertoire was profiled, and TCRdb retains in-frame clones only, with some absent. The sample consists of around 250,000 clones, roughly 89% of them appearing once. The TCR originated in a person between 18 and 59 years old who received the Ad26.COV2.S COVID-19 vaccine or a placebo. The V and J genes are TRBV6-2 or TRBV6-3 and TRBJ1-4, with 9 bases matching TRBD1. The sequencing used peripheral blood, collected in a trial of Ad26.COV2.S vaccine versus placebo. CDR3 coding DNA: TGTGCCAGCAGCCATCGGGACAGGGATGAAAAACTGTTTTTT. This codes for CASSHRDRDEKLFF.